This T cell receptor (beta chain) appears in the sequencing data of a study of early T cells in non-severe SARS-CoV-2 infection. Study-level points and caveats: Reliance on VDJdb matching favored anti-spike CD8 responses; private and CD4 specificities were missed.

Unique molecular identifiers (one per individual cDNA molecule) were attached. One entry per CDR3 protein results from TCRdb running MiXCR on the 5' RACE reads. The data contain some 29,000 distinct CDR3 sequences, around 5% of them singletons. Many counts were recorded for this clonotype. Its antigen is unidentified. The ends lost 0 bases at V and 7 bases at J; junction bases unmatched: 11. Germline CDR1 and CDR2: MNHEY and SMNVEV (reference sequence). This CDR3 is built from 18 residues. The TCR sequence derives from an adult who was a healthcare worker with PCR-confirmed SARS-CoV-2 infection or an uninfected control (not recorded which). The J gene is TRBJ2-1, the V gene TRBV27, with 11 nucleotides matching TRBD2. Material: whole blood. The chain's CDR3 is CASSLSADSGRAGNEQFF. The CDR3 nucleotides read TGTGCCAGCAGTTTATCGGCGGATAGCGGGAGGGCGGGGAATGAGCAGTTCTTC.